A single T cell receptor beta chain is shown here with its context. Its antigen is undetermined. The CDR3 has 14 amino acids. Germline V gene lookup returns CDR1 SQVTM and CDR2 ANQGSEA. Losses at the gene ends were 4 bases for V and 7 bases for J; bases not matched to a gene: 9. The sample comes from a study of cytomegalovirus exposure and HLA in healthy donors. Study-wide context: A subsequent analysis stated that the roughly 130 validation repertoires were run on the same platform as the approximately 700 first-cohort repertoires.

Clones were read by immunoSEQ multiplex PCR, and TCRdb kept only the in-frame ones, dropping some. The data hold about 280,000 clones, with 85% to 90% observed a single time. General study findings and limits: Reportedly, diagnosis of cytomegalovirus status by the classifier showed high specificity and sensitivity.

Sequencing was performed on PBMCs. The chain carries TRBV29-1 and TRBJ2-1, with 8 bases that match TRBD2. The receptor comes from a woman under 30 in good health and CMV-seronegative. Here the CDR3 DNA reads TGCAGCGTTGTTCCCTTGGCTAGCGGGAATGAGCAGTTCTTC. Amino acids: CSVVPLASGNEQFF.